This TCR beta chain was identified in a study of radiotherapy plus CTLA-4 blockade in lung cancer. As for the study in general: Disease control was achieved by over 30% of patients, and objective responses by 15% to 20%.

Profiling relied on immunoSEQ multiplex PCR, and the TCRdb table lists in-frame clones only, not all of them. Found here are 80,000 to 100,000 clones, around 90% of them singletons; the top ten hold roughly 4.9%. This CDR3 is built from 19 residues. CDR1 is SEHNR, CDR2 FQNEAQ, per germline (reference sequence). J lost 0 bases, V lost 5 bases, and 16 bases had no gene match. Material: peripheral blood, obtained from a patient treated with radiotherapy plus ipilimumab. The chain is built from TRBV7-9 and TRBJ1-5; 7 nucleotides align to TRBD1. The clonotype was recovered from a human donor with non-small cell lung cancer that progressed on radiotherapy plus ipilimumab. CDR3 sequence (DNA): TGTGCCAGCAGCCCAGGATACCCGGACAGGCCCTATAGCAATCAGCCCCAGCATTTT. Translation: CASSPGYPDRPYSNQPQHF.